This T cell receptor beta chain comes out of a study of T cell repertoires in cytomegalovirus infection (dated by TCRdb to between 2018 and 2021). For context, the study as a whole: Alongside well-studied HLA-B-restricted epitopes, the peptide stimulations were aimed at recently identified HLA-C-restricted CMV epitopes, whose presentation resists viral immunomodulation. Because public TCR beta signatures pointed to carriage of CMV infection together with the matching HLA type, the HLA type of each donor mattered for the analysis.

Summary of the overall study and its limitations: Carriers of CMV infection plus the relevant HLA type were discriminated by the cumulative frequency of public TCR beta family members in the study cohort and in an independent roughly 340-donor cohort. The ex vivo response was dominated by HLA-C-restricted CMV-specific TCR beta clonotypes, which also provided the single most frequent clonotype in two of eight donors.

This specimen's treatment or condition label, per the study, means: in vitro stimulation with specific CMV peptide epitopes to enrich CMV-specific T cells. These reads were obtained on an Illumina HiSeq 1500. The public reads were reanalyzed by TCRdb: fastp trimming at Q25, MiXCR alignment, in-frame beta chains only. Rows are unified per CDR3 protein, each entry keeping the most common DNA and genes. The sample has 71,000 or so distinct CDR3 sequences on record, around 20% of them singletons. The ten biggest clones cover roughly two thirds of the sample. About this clonotype itself: What antigen it recognizes has not been identified. No base quality values were provided; no much bigger clone lies one nucleotide off.

This sequence originates from a human donor in good health (CMV status not recorded). Some clones in this sample may be carry-over from other donors' samples. Here the sequenced sample was CD8+ T cells from cultured PBMCs, taken from culture after CMV antigen stimulation.

The nucleotides read TGTGCCAGCAGTTTATCGGGGGACAGTTCCTACGAGCAGTACTTC. This yields the protein CASSLSGDSSYEQYF. The chain joins TRBV27 to TRBJ2-7, and 7 junction bases match TRBD1. Reading from cysteine to phenylalanine, the CDR3 counts 15 amino acids. Only CDR3 DNA is held: 45 bases, read in frame from base 1. CDR1 and CDR2 (MNHEY, SMNVEV) derive from the germline V gene (reference sequence). V is pruned by 0 bases and J by 1 base, leaving 3 bases of the junction without a gene match.